This T cell receptor (beta chain) was identified in a study of T cell responses to AZD1222 COVID-19 vaccine. V dropped 6 bases and J dropped 5; count of bases not matched to a gene: 8. The CDR3 extends over 14 amino acids. Germline values: CDR1 LGHDT, CDR2 YNNKEL (reference sequence). This table comes from immunoSEQ multiplex PCR, and its TCRdb copy is limited to in-frame clones, with some not included. In the table there are about 94,000 clones, roughly 90% of which are singletons. This sequence originates from an adult in good health. J is TRBJ2-5 and V is TRBV3-1 (or the pseudogene TRBV3-2), with 8 nucleotides matching TRBD1. The sample here was peripheral blood, taken on day 0 of AZD1222 vaccination. The CDR3 DNA sequence: TGTGCCAGCAGTCCGGGACAGGTGGGGGAGACCCAGTACTTC. Translation: CASSPGQVGETQYF.